This TCR beta chain was retrieved from a study of beta chain features in type 1 diabetes. Findings of the study overall: With patients and controls alike, PCR might favor shorter templates to an equal degree. In all four CD4+ subsets, TCRB CDR3 length was significantly, moderately reduced in type 1 diabetes.

One heparinised blood draw averaging roughly 120 mL was given by each donor. The CDR3 sequence is 13 residues long. The V and J ends lost 0 bases and 11 bases respectively, with 13 bases between them. In germline, CDR1 is LGHNA, CDR2 YSLEER. A word on this clone: Its specificity is unknown.

Expressed TCRB transcripts were sequenced after all isolated RNA was converted to cDNA. TCRdb's table, derived via immunoSEQ multiplex PCR, lists solely in-frame clones and lacks some. Of 390,000 or so clones detected, approximately 13% appear once; the ten largest clones hold less than 0.04%. V gene TRBV4-3 combines with J gene TRBJ1-1; D is undetermined. The sequence was collected from a man aged 25 to 40 in good health. The sequenced sample consisted of naive CD4+ T cells from blood. The CDR3 nucleotides are TGCGCCAGCAGCCAAGAAAGGCTCACGGGTGCTTTCTTT. The encoded protein is CASSQERLTGAFF.